The T cell receptor (beta chain) described here comes from a study of shared T cell receptors in the human thymus. A remark on this clone: In the same sample, other DNA sequences code for this CDR3.

Assay used: immunoSEQ multiplex PCR; TCRdb lists only in-frame clones, some missing. The sample yields hundreds of thousands of clones, around 87% seen once. CDR1 and CDR2 from the germline V gene are SGHDN and FVKESK. The CDR3 covers 15 residues. The V and J ends lost 1 base and 6 bases, in that order; junction bases with no gene match: 5. The same data also contributed to another study, on human thymus T cells. This second report adds: Donation came from healthy Finnish infants having corrective surgery for congenital heart defects. Corrective heart surgery yielded resections, and these provided the thymus tissue. Thymic and blood repertoires appeared to display a bias in their usage of V and J genes. Related work found strong thymic repertoire overlap between unrelated individuals.

The clonotype comes from a boy younger than two with a congenital heart defect. The chain employs TRBV14 and TRBJ1-4, with 7 positions matching TRBD1. What was sequenced was thymocytes. The CDR3 region has the DNA TGTGCCAGCAGCCAAGGGACAGGCGGGGATGAAAAACTGTTTTTT. Translation: CASSQGTGGDEKLFF.